This entry concerns a single T cell receptor beta chain. Its matching antigen is unknown. The sample is drawn from a study of T cell responses to AZD1222 COVID-19 vaccine. The repertoire was sequenced with immunoSEQ multiplex PCR; TCRdb's copy has only in-frame clones and lacks some. The sample carries some 130,000 clones, roughly 90% recorded once. The CDR3 consists of 13 residues. Germline loops: CDR1 WSHSY, CDR2 SAAADI. V was clipped by 8 bases and J by 3 bases, with 14 bases between them. Regarding the study as a whole: Vaccination with two AZD1222 doses was followed by a rise in Spike-specific TCR breadth and depth. Among those given AZD1222, only six were seropositive at baseline. Repertoires were collected only later (after the peak T cell response had occurred).

J is TRBJ2-7 and V is TRBV10-2, with D perhaps TRBD2 (6 bases). This clonotype was obtained from an adult who received the AZD1222 COVID-19 vaccine. The material was peripheral blood, obtained 28 days after the second AZD1222 dose. CDR3 nucleotide sequence: TGCGCCAGCTCCGGGACGGGAGTCTACGAGCAGTACTTC. Translation: CASSGTGVYEQYF.